This is a list of T cell receptor beta chains from one sample in a study of PD-L1 blockade in urothelial cancer. TCRdb keeps only in-frame clones here, not all; method: immunoSEQ multiplex PCR. The data show 20,000 to 25,000 clones, approximately 86% seen once. The sample consisted of PBMCs, taken around atezolizumab (anti-PD-L1) treatment. These receptors were collected from a man between 65 and 80 years old with urothelial cancer. CDR3s include the opening cysteine and the closing phenylalanine or tryptophan. D genes are given only for firm matches. Clone size appears in some rows only: once, few, many, or a class for an expanded clone.

j_call v_call d_call clone_size cdr3_aa cdr3_nt
TRBJ2-1 TRBV4-2 TRBD2 . CASSPYGTSGRAGLNEQFF TGTGCCAGCAGCCCTTACGGGACTAGCGGGAGGGCCGGTTTAAATGAGCAGTTCTTC
TRBJ2-3 TRBV5-1 TRBD1 . CASSRTGDGTDTQYF TGCGCCAGCAGCAGGACAGGGGATGGCACAGATACGCAGTATTTT
TRBJ1-5 TRBV28 . . CASSPWDTTQPQHF TGTGCCAGCAGCCCCTGGGACACTACTCAGCCCCAGCATTTT
TRBJ1-2 TRBV10-3 . . CAIRALNYGYTF TGTGCCATCAGGGCCCTTAACTATGGCTACACCTTC
TRBJ2-1 TRBV5-6 TRBD2 once CASSLEASGVYNEQFF TGTGCCAGCAGCTTGGAGGCTAGCGGGGTCTACAATGAGCAGTTCTTC
TRBJ1-1 TRBV19 . . CASSRGMDSYTEAFF TGTGCCAGTAGTAGGGGTATGGACAGCTACACTGAAGCTTTCTTT
TRBJ1-2 TRBV6-1 . few CASSEATGIYGYTF TGTGCCAGCAGTGAAGCGACAGGTATCTATGGCTACACCTTC
TRBJ1-1 TRBV18 . few CASSLSRQTEAFF TGTGCCAGCTCACTCTCTCGTCAGACTGAAGCTTTCTTT
TRBJ2-7 TRBV28 TRBD2 . CASSPAGGSYEQYF TGTGCCAGCAGCCCAGCGGGGGGATCCTACGAGCAGTACTTC
TRBJ1-1 TRBV5-1 . . CASSLFSVNTEAFF TGCGCCAGCAGCTTGTTTTCGGTGAACACTGAAGCTTTCTTT
TRBJ2-2 TRBV27 TRBD2 once CASSLWFSSTSGRRELFF TGTGCCAGCAGTTTATGGTTTAGTTCGACTAGCGGGAGGCGGGAGCTGTTTTTT
TRBJ2-1 TRBV19 TRBD2 . CASIGEREGRGGEQFF TGTGCCAGTATAGGGGAGCGGGAGGGCCGAGGGGGTGAGCAGTTCTTC
TRBJ2-5 TRBV13 TRBD2 . CASSFRAGVQETQYF TGTGCCAGCAGCTTCCGAGCGGGAGTCCAAGAGACCCAGTACTTC
TRBJ2-5 TRBV2 . . CASSIARGETQYF TGTGCCAGCAGTATAGCCAGGGGAGAGACCCAGTACTTC
TRBJ2-1 TRBV7-3 TRBD2 . CASSPSGTSSYNEQFF TGTGCCAGCAGCCCTAGCGGGACGAGCTCCTACAATGAGCAGTTCTTC
TRBJ2-3 TRBV9 TRBD2 . CASSLQAGGGTDTQYF TGTGCCAGCAGCCTACAAGCGGGAGGAGGCACAGATACGCAGTATTTT
TRBJ2-5 TRBV4-3 . few CASSQDGQGTQYF TGCGCCAGCAGCCAAGATGGCCAGGGGACCCAGTACTTC